Listed below are T cell receptor beta chains from one sample, sequenced in a study of blood T cell repertoires in COVID-19. The repertoire was sequenced with immunoSEQ multiplex PCR; TCRdb's copy has only in-frame clones and lacks some. The sample has 130,000 to 150,000 clones; 85% to 90% are singletons. Sequencing input: peripheral blood. Receptors were obtained from a woman aged 40 to 49 with acute or convalescent COVID-19. CDR3s include the opening cysteine and the closing phenylalanine or tryptophan. The D gene is left open where the match is weak. Size tells how often a clone was seen (once, few, many) or the class of an expanded clone, and some rows leave it out.

d_call clone_size j_call v_call cdr3_aa cdr3_nt
TRBD2 NA TRBJ2-5 TRBV5-5 CASSLSTSAETQYF TGTGCCAGCAGCTTGTCGACTAGCGCGGAGACCCAGTACTTC
NA NA TRBJ1-6 TRBV28 CASSLRRSSYNSPLHF TGTGCCAGCAGTTTAAGGAGAAGCTCCTATAATTCACCCCTCCACTTT
TRBD1 NA TRBJ1-1 TRBV5-1 CASSFSQGAVTEAFF TGCGCCAGCAGCTTCTCCCAGGGGGCGGTCACTGAAGCTTTCTTT
NA NA TRBJ2-5 TRBV4-1 CASSQGRGGQETQYF TGCGCCAGCAGCCAGGGGAGAGGGGGCCAAGAGACCCAGTACTTC
NA NA TRBJ1-5 TRBV2 CASSGTGFGNQPQHF TGTGCCAGCAGTGGAACAGGGTTTGGCAATCAGCCCCAGCATTTT
NA NA TRBJ2-3 TRBV18 CASSPPGQKTDTQYF TGTGCCAGCTCACCACCTGGACAGAAAACAGATACGCAGTATTTT
TRBD1 NA TRBJ1-1 TRBV3-1/TRBV3-2 CASSPHRGGAFF TGTGCCAGCAGCCCTCACAGGGGGGGAGCTTTCTTT
NA once TRBJ1-1 TRBV28 CASTSTVEAFF TGTGCCAGCACCTCGACAGTTGAAGCTTTCTTT
NA NA TRBJ1-1 TRBV9 CASSVAPGHTEAFF TGTGCCAGCAGCGTAGCTCCAGGGCACACTGAAGCTTTCTTT
NA NA TRBJ1-2 TRBV18 CASSPAPWENYGYTF TGTGCCAGCTCACCCGCGCCCTGGGAGAACTATGGCTACACCTTC
TRBD2 NA TRBJ2-1 TRBV18 CASSPGTSFDEQFF TGTGCCAGCTCACCCGGGACTAGCTTCGATGAGCAGTTCTTC
TRBD2 NA TRBJ2-7 TRBV15 CATSRDRLAPFSYEQYF TGTGCCACCAGCAGAGATAGACTAGCGCCCTTCTCCTACGAGCAGTACTTC
TRBD2 NA TRBJ2-7 TRBV14 CASSQGIAGAYEQYF TGTGCCAGCAGCCAAGGGATAGCGGGAGCCTACGAGCAGTACTTC
NA NA TRBJ1-1 TRBV6-5 CASSYSGTMNTEAFF TGTGCCAGCAGTTACTCAGGGACTATGAACACTGAAGCTTTCTTT
NA NA TRBJ2-7 TRBV4-1 CASSQTSTYEQYF TGCGCCAGCAGCCAGACATCAACCTACGAGCAGTACTTC
NA NA TRBJ2-7 TRBV4-1 CASSQGPQGTYEQYF TGCGCCAGCAGCCAAGGCCCCCAGGGGACCTACGAGCAGTACTTC
TRBD2 NA TRBJ2-1 TRBV7-3 CASSRGRGSNEQFF TGTGCCAGCAGCCGAGGGAGGGGAAGCAATGAGCAGTTCTTC
NA NA TRBJ1-1 TRBV6-2/TRBV6-3 CASSWIGGVGKAFF TGTGCCAGCAGTTGGATTGGGGGGGTGGGCAAAGCTTTCTTT
NA NA TRBJ1-5 TRBV7-2 CASSFRYSNQPQHF TGTGCCAGCAGCTTCAGGTATAGCAATCAGCCCCAGCATTTT
NA NA TRBJ1-6 TRBV7-9 CASSLASQGSPLHF TGTGCCAGCAGCTTAGCCTCCCAGGGGTCACCCCTCCACTTT
NA once TRBJ1-3 TRBV15 CATSRAPGAGNTIYF TGTGCCACCAGCAGAGCCCCAGGGGCTGGAAACACCATATATTTT
TRBD1 NA TRBJ1-2 TRBV5-6 CASSLGVTGIQGYTF TGTGCCAGCAGCTTGGGAGTGACAGGGATCCAGGGCTACACCTTC
TRBD1 NA TRBJ1-4 TRBV4-3 CASSQEGQEHEKLFF TGCGCCAGCAGCCAAGAGGGACAGGAACATGAAAAACTGTTTTTT
TRBD1 NA TRBJ2-1 TRBV18 CASSPKGQGLYNEQFF TGTGCCAGCTCACCAAAGGGACAGGGTCTCTACAATGAGCAGTTCTTC
TRBD2 NA TRBJ2-1 TRBV11-2 CASSLLAGAPTGEQFF TGTGCCAGCAGCTTACTAGCGGGGGCCCCTACGGGGGAGCAGTTCTTC
TRBD1 NA TRBJ2-7 TRBV7-9 CASSWGQGKAYEQYF TGTGCCAGCAGCTGGGGACAGGGTAAGGCCTACGAGCAGTACTTC
NA NA TRBJ1-1 TRBV7-2 CASSLPRGGNTEAFF TGTGCCAGCAGCTTGCCAAGAGGCGGGAACACTGAAGCTTTCTTT
TRBD1 NA TRBJ2-1 TRBV19 CASSQQTGLWNEQFF TGTGCCAGTAGTCAACAGACAGGGCTTTGGAATGAGCAGTTCTTC
NA NA TRBJ1-2 TRBV10-3 CAIGTPGAYGYTF TGTGCCATCGGGACACCAGGGGCGTATGGCTACACCTTC
NA NA TRBJ1-1 TRBV30 CAWSRGGEAFF TGTGCCTGGAGCCGGGGGGGGGAAGCTTTCTTT
TRBD1 NA TRBJ1-3 TRBV19 CASSADRARSGNTIYF TGTGCCAGTAGTGCGGACAGGGCGAGGTCTGGAAACACCATATATTTT
NA NA TRBJ2-7 TRBV7-2 CASSLVTGQNEQYF TGTGCCAGCAGCTTAGTCACAGGCCAGAACGAGCAGTACTTC
NA NA TRBJ2-5 TRBV7-6 CASSSRTVQETQYF TGTGCCAGCAGCTCCCGGACTGTACAAGAGACCCAGTACTTC
NA NA TRBJ1-4 TRBV5-1 CASSSIGRDEKLFF TGCGCCAGCAGCTCCATCGGCAGGGATGAAAAACTGTTTTTT
NA NA TRBJ1-5 TRBV21-1 CASSTGQGHQPQHF TGTGCCAGCAGCACGGGACAGGGCCATCAGCCCCAGCATTTT
NA NA TRBJ1-2 TRBV7-2 CASSSGGGQAYGYTF TGTGCCAGCAGCTCCGGGGGGGGGCAGGCCTATGGCTACACCTTC
TRBD2 NA TRBJ2-5 TRBV11-2 CASSFAGEGETQYF TGTGCCAGCAGCTTTGCGGGAGAGGGAGAGACCCAGTACTTC
TRBD2 NA TRBJ2-2 TRBV7-9 CASSLTSGRANGELFF TGTGCCAGCAGCCTGACTAGCGGGAGGGCCAACGGGGAGCTGTTTTTT
TRBD1 NA TRBJ1-2 TRBV9 CASSQTGGNYGYTF TGTGCCAGCAGCCAGACAGGGGGGAACTATGGCTACACCTTC
NA NA TRBJ1-2 TRBV6-5 CASSYSDSYYGYTF TGTGCCAGCAGTTACTCCGACAGTTACTATGGCTACACCTTC
NA NA TRBJ2-3 TRBV6-5 CASSYSMPTTDTQYF TGTGCCAGCAGTTACTCGATGCCTACCACAGATACGCAGTATTTT
TRBD2 NA TRBJ2-7 TRBV11-2 CASSLDPSGAYEQYF TGTGCCAGCAGCTTAGATCCTAGCGGTGCCTACGAGCAGTACTTC
NA NA TRBJ2-2 TRBV19 CASSDRSAGELFF TGTGCCAGTAGCGATAGGAGCGCCGGGGAGCTGTTTTTT
NA NA TRBJ1-6 TRBV19 CASSIVGTNSPLHF TGTGCCAGTAGTATAGTAGGGACAAATTCACCCCTCCACTTT
NA NA TRBJ1-2 TRBV5-6 CASSLGTASYGYTF TGTGCCAGCAGCTTGGGGACAGCAAGCTATGGCTACACCTTC